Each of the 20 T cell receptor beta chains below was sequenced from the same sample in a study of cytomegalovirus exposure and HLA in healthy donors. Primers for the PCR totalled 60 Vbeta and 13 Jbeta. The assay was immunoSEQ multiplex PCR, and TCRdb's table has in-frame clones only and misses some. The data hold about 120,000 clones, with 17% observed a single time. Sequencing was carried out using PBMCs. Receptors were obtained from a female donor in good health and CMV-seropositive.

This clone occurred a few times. This CDR3 is CASADRGVTEAFF. In DNA, the CDR3 is TGTGCCAGCGCCGACAGGGGTGTCACTGAAGCTTTCTTT. The chain carries TRBV5-4 and TRBJ1-1, with 8 nucleotides matching TRBD1. The CDR3 is 13 residues long. CDR1 is SGHNT and CDR2 is YYREEE in the germline V gene (reference sequence). With V trimmed by 7 bases and J by 4 bases, 6 bases remained unmatched.

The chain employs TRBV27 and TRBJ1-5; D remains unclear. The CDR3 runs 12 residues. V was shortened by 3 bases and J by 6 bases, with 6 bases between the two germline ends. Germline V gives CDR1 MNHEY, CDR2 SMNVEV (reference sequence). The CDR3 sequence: CASSLRGQPQHF. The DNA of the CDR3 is TGTGCCAGCAGTTTGCGGGGTCAGCCCCAGCATTTT.

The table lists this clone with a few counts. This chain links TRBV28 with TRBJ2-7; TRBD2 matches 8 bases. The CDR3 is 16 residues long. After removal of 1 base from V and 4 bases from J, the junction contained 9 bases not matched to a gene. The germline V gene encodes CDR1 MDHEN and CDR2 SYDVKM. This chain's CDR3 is CASSLFFRAGGYEQYF. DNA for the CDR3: TGTGCCAGCAGTTTATTTTTTAGGGCGGGAGGATACGAGCAGTACTTC. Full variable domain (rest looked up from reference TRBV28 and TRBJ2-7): DVKVTQSSRYLVKRTGEKVFLECVQDMDHENMFWYRQDPGLGLRLIYFSYDVKMKEKGDIPEGYSVSREKKERFSLILESASTNQTSMYLCASSLFFRAGGYEQYFGPGTRLTVT.

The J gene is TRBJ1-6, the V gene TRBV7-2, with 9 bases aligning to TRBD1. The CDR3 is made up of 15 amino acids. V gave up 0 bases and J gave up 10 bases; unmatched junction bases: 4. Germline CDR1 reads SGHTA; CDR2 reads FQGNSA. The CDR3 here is CASSLAWTGESPLHF. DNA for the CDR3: TGTGCCAGCAGCTTAGCGTGGACAGGGGAGTCACCCCTCCACTTT.

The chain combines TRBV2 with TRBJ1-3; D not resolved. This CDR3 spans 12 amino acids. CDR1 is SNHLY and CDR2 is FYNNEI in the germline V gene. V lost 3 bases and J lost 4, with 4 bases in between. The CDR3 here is CASSDEGNTIYF. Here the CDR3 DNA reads TGTGCCAGCAGTGACGAGGGAAACACCATATATTTT. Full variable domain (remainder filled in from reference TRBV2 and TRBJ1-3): EPEVTQTPSHQVTQMGQEVILRCVPISNHLYFYWYRQILGQKVEFLVSFYNNEISEKSEIFDDQFSVERPDGSNFTLKIRSTKLEDSAMYFCASSDEGNTIYFGEGSWLTVV.

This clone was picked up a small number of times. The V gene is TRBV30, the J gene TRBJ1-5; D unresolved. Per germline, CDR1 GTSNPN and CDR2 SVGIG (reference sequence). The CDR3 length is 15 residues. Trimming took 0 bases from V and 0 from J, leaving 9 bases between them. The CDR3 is CAWSVRGYSNQPQHF. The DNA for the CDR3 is TGTGCCTGGAGTGTACGAGGGTATAGCAATCAGCCCCAGCATTTT.

The CDR3 DNA reads as TGCGCCAGCAGCCAAGTCGGTTCACCAACAGGGGGCAGAAGGACAGATACGCAGTATTTT. It specifies CASSQVGSPTGGRRTDTQYF. J is TRBJ2-3 and V is TRBV4-1, with 9 bases matching TRBD1. The V gene's germline CDR1 is MGHRA and CDR2 YSYEKL. This CDR3 comprises 20 residues. V lost 1 base, J lost 3 bases, and 17 bases stayed unmatched.

This CDR3 is CASNLLGTGAQPQHF. The CDR3 coding sequence is TGTGCCAGTAACCTCCTCGGGACAGGGGCTCAGCCCCAGCATTTT. This chain joins TRBV19 and TRBJ1-5; 10 bases agree with TRBD1. J was trimmed by 6 bases and V by 7 bases; bases with no gene match: 9. This CDR3 is built from 15 residues. The germline V gene has CDR1 LNHDA and CDR2 SQIVND (reference sequence).

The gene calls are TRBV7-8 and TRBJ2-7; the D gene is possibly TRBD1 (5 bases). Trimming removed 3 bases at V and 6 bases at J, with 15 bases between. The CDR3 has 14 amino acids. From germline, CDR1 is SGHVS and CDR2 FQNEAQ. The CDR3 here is CASSFKVDMPEQYF. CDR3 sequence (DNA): TGTGCCAGCAGCTTCAAAGTGGACATGCCCGAGCAGTACTTC.

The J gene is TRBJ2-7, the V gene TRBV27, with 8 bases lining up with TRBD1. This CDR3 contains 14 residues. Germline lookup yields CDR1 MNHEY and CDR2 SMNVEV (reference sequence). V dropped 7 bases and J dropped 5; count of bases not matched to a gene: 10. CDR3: CASKQGGRRHEQYF. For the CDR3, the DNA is TGTGCCAGCAAACAGGGGGGCAGGCGGCACGAGCAGTACTTC.

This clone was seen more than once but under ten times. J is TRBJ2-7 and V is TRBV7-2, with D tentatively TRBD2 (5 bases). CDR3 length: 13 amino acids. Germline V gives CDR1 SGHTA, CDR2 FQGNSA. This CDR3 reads CGLLAIATYEQYF. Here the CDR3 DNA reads TGTGGGCTGCTAGCCATAGCCACCTACGAGCAGTACTTC.

CDR3 residues: CATSREDIQGSYEQYF. CDR3 DNA sequence: TGTGCCACCAGCAGGGAAGATATCCAGGGATCCTACGAGCAGTACTTC. The chain recombines TRBV15 with TRBJ2-7; D possibly corresponds to TRBD1 (5 bases). This CDR3 region has 16 residues. Germline CDR1 is LNHNV and CDR2 is YYDKDF (reference sequence). Trimming removed 3 bases at V and 1 base at J, with 16 bases between.

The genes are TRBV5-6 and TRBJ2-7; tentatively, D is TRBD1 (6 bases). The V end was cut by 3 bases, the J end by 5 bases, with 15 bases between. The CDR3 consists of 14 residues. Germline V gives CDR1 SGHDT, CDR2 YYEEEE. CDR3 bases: TGTGCCAGCAGCTCCGAGGGGGTCTGGCACGAGCAGTACTTC. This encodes CASSSEGVWHEQYF.

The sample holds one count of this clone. DNA for the CDR3: TGTGCCAGCAGCAGGGTAGACCTCAACTATGGCTACACCTTC. Its translation is CASSRVDLNYGYTF. J is TRBJ1-2 and V is TRBV28; tentatively, D is TRBD1 (5 bases). Between the trimmed V and J ends, which lost 6 bases and 2 bases, there was a span of 13 bases. The germline V gene has CDR1 MDHEN and CDR2 SYDVKM. This CDR3 has 14 amino acids.

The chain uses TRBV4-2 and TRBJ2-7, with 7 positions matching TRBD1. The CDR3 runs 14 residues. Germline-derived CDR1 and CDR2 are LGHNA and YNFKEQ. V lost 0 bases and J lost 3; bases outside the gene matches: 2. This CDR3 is CASSQEDRDYEQYF. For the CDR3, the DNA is TGTGCCAGCAGCCAAGAAGACAGGGACTACGAGCAGTACTTC.

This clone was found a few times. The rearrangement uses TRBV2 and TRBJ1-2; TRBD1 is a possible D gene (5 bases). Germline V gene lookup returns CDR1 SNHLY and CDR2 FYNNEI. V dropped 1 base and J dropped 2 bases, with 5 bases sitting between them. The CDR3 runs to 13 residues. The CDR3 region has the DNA TGTGCCAGCAGTGAAGGACAGAACTATGGCTACACCTTC. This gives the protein CASSEGQNYGYTF.

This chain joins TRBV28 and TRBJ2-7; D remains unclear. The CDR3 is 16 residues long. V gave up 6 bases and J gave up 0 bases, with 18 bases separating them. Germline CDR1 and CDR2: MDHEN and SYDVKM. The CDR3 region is CASSQPGLLSSYEQYF. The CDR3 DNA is TGTGCCAGCAGCCAACCCGGTCTATTGAGCTCCTACGAGCAGTACTTC.

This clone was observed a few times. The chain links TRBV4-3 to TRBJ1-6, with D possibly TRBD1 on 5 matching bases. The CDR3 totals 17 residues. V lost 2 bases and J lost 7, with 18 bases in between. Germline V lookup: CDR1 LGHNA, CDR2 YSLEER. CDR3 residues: CASSQIHPGEGNSPLHF. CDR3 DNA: TGCGCCAGCAGCCAAATACACCCGGGAGAGGGGAATTCACCCCTCCACTTT.

CDR3 DNA sequence: TGTGCCAGCAGCCCACAGGGGGCTCTAAACTATGGCTACACCTTC. Translated: CASSPQGALNYGYTF. The gene calls are TRBV5-6 and TRBJ1-2; 9 bases align to TRBD1. After removal of 4 bases from V and 2 bases from J, the junction contained 6 bases not matched to a gene. This CDR3 has 15 residues. Per the germline V gene, CDR1 is SGHDT and CDR2 is YYEEEE.

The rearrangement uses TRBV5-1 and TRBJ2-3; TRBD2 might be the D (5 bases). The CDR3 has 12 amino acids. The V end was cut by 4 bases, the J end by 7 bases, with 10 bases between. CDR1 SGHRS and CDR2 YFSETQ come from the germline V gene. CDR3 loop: CASSGSDYTQYF. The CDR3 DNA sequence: TGCGCCAGCAGCGGTAGCGATTATACGCAGTATTTT. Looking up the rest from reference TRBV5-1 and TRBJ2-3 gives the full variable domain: KAGVTQTPRYLIKTRGQQVTLSCSPISGHRSVSWYQQTPGQGLQFLFEYFSETQRNKGNFPGRFSGRQFSNSRSEMNVSTLELGDSALYLCASSGSDYTQYFGPGTRLTVL.